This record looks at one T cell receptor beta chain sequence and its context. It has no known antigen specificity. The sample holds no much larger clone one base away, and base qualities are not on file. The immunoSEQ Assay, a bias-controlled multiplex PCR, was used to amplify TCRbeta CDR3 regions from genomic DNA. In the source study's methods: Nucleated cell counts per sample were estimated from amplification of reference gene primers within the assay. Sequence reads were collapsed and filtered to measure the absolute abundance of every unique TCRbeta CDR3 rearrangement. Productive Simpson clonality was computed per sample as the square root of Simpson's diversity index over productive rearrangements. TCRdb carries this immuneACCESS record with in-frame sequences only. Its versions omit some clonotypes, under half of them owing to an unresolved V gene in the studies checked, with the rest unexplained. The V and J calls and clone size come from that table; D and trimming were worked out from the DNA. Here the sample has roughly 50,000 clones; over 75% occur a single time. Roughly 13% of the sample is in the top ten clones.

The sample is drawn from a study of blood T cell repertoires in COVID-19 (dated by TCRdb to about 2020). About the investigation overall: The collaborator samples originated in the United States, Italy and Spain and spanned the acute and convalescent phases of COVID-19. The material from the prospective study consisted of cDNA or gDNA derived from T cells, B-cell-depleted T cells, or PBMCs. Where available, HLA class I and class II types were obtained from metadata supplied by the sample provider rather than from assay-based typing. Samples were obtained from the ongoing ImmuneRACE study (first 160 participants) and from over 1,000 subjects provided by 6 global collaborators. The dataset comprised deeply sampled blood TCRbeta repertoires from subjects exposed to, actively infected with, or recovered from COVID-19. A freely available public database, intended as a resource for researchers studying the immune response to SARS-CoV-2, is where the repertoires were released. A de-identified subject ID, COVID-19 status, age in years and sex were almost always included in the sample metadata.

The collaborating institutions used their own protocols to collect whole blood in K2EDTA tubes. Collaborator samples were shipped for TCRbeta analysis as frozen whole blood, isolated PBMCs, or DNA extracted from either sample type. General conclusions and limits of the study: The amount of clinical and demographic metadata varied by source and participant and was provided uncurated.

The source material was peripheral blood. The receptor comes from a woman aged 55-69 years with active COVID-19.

The CDR3 region: CASSIARLREAFF. The DNA reads TGTGCCAGTAGTATAGCCCGTCTCAGGGAAGCTTTCTTT. The chain is made from TRBV19 and TRBJ1-1; the D gene is unclear. There are 13 amino acids in the CDR3, from cysteine to phenylalanine inclusive. Just CDR3 DNA is preserved here, 39 bases in frame from base 1. Between the V and J ends, shortened by 1 base and 8 bases respectively, the junction contains 11 bases. The CDR1 and CDR2 encoded by the germline V gene (reference sequence) are LNHDA and SQIVND.